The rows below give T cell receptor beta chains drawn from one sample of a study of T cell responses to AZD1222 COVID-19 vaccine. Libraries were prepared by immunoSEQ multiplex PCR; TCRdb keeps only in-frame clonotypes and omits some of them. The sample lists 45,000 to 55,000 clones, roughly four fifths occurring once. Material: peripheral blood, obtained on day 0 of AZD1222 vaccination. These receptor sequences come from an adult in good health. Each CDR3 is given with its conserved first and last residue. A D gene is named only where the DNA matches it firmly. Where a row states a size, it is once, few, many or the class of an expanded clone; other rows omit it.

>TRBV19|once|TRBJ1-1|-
CASSIMRGLNMNTEAFF
TGTGCCAGTAGTATAATGCGAGGGCTGAACATGAACACTGAAGCTTTCTTT
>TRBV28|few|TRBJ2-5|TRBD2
CASSQQLAGGGETQYF
TGTGCCAGCAGCCAACAACTAGCGGGAGGAGGTGAGACCCAGTACTTC
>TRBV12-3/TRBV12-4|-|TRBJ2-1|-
CASSWGAAEQFF
TGTGCCAGCAGTTGGGGTGCGGCTGAGCAGTTCTTC
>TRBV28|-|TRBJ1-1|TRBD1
CASSFPLQGAQAFF
TGTGCCAGCAGTTTCCCACTTCAGGGGGCGCAAGCTTTCTTT
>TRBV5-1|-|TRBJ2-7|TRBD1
CASSEPRTGKVSYEQYF
TGCGCCAGCAGCGAACCGAGGACAGGGAAGGTTTCCTACGAGCAGTACTTC
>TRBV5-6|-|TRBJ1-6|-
CASSLRQGSSPLHF
TGTGCCAGCAGCTTGAGGCAGGGGAGTTCACCCCTCCACTTT
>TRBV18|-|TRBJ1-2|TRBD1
CASSLMGQGDYGYTF
TGTGCCAGCTCACTGATGGGACAGGGTGACTATGGCTACACCTTC
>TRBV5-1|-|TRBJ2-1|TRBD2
CASRRTGLAFNEQFF
TGCGCCAGCAGACGGACGGGACTAGCTTTCAATGAGCAGTTCTTC
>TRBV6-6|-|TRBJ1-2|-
CASKEDPRNYGYTF
TGTGCCAGCAAGGAGGATCCTAGGAACTATGGCTACACCTTC
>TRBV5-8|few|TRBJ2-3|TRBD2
CASSLGTSGSLASTDTQYF
TGTGCCAGCAGCTTGGGGACTAGCGGGAGTCTAGCTAGCACAGATACGCAGTATTTT
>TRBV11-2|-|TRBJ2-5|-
CASSLVSQGETQYF
TGTGCCAGCAGCTTAGTGTCCCAGGGAGAGACCCAGTACTTC
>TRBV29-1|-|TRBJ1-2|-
CSSWGGDGGYTF
TGCAGCTCCTGGGGGGGTGACGGCGGCTACACCTTC
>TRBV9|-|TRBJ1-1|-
CASSEGVMNAEAFF
TGTGCCAGCAGCGAGGGCGTAATGAACGCTGAAGCTTTCTTT
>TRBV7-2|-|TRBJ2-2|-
CASSLRTAFNGELFF
TGTGCCAGCAGCCTTCGGACCGCTTTCAACGGGGAGCTGTTTTTT
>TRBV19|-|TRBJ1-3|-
CASTVSHRSGNTIYF
TGTGCCAGTACAGTCAGCCATCGCTCTGGAAACACCATATATTTT
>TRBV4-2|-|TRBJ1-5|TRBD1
CASSTQGEQPQHF
TGTGCCAGCAGTACACAGGGGGAACAGCCCCAGCATTTT
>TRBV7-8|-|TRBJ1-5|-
CASSSTRGSNQPQHF
TGTGCCAGCAGCTCTACCAGGGGTAGCAATCAGCCCCAGCATTTT
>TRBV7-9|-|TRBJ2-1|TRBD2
CASRTTSGGAVEQFF
TGTGCCAGCAGGACGACTAGCGGGGGGGCGGTTGAGCAGTTCTTC
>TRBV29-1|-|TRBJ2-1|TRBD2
CSVGLGGRSFEQFF
TGCAGCGTCGGGTTAGGCGGGAGAAGTTTCGAGCAGTTCTTC
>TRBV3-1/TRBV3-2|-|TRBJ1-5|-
CASSQGRASNQPQHF
TGTGCCAGCAGCCAAGGGAGGGCTAGCAATCAGCCCCAGCATTTT
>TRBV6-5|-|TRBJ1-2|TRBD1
CASRQGSGASYGYTF
TGTGCCAGCCGACAGGGTAGCGGAGCTAGCTATGGCTACACCTTC
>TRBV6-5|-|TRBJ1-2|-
CASSSPQGSYGYTF
TGTGCCAGCAGTTCTCCACAGGGATCCTATGGCTACACCTTC
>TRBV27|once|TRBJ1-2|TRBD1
CASSLQGQGGPYGYTF
TGTGCCAGCAGTTTACAGGGACAGGGGGGTCCCTATGGCTACACCTTC